The next 2 T cell receptor beta chains were all read from a single sample in a study of cytotoxic CD8 clonotypes in ibrutinib-treated CLL. Here immunoSEQ multiplex PCR was the method, and the copy in TCRdb shows in-frame clones only, minus some. The sample has about 330,000 clones; about 64% are singletons. The sequenced sample was PBMCs, obtained after 36 months of ibrutinib treatment. These receptors were taken from a human donor with chronic lymphocytic leukemia.

The V call is TRBV28, the J call TRBJ1-1; D not certain. V lost 5 bases, J lost 6 bases, and 10 bases lay in between. CDR1 MDHEN and CDR2 SYDVKM come from the germline V gene. This CDR3 contains 12 residues. The CDR3 DNA reads TGTGCCAGCAGTCCCCGAAAACCTGAAGCTTTCTTT. Encoded protein: CASSPRKPEAFF.

This clone was recorded a few times. The chain couples TRBV7-2 to TRBJ1-2, with 9 bases lining up with TRBD1. The V segment lost 0 bases and the J segment 5 bases; nucleotides outside the gene matches: 7. The CDR3 spans 16 residues. Germline V gene lookup returns CDR1 SGHTA and CDR2 FQGNSA. This CDR3 is CASSLAGTGSPYGYTF. The DNA for the CDR3 is TGTGCCAGCAGCTTAGCGGGGACAGGGTCGCCTTATGGCTACACCTTC.